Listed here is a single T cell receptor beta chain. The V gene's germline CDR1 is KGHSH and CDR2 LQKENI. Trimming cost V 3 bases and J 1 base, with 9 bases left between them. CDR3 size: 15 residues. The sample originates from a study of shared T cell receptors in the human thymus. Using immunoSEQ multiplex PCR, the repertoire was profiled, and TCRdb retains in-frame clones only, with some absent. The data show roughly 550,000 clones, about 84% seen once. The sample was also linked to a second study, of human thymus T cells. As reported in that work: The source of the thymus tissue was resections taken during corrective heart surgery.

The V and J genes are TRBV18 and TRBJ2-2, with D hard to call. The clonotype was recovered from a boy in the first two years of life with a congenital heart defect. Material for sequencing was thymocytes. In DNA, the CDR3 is TGTGCCAGCTCACCGATAAACGGGAACACCGGGGAGCTGTTTTTT. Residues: CASSPINGNTGELFF.